This TCR beta chain was profiled in a study of T cell repertoires in cytomegalovirus infection. Background on the study: Carrying CMV and the relevant HLA type showed in public TCR beta signatures.

From the reads, TCRdb called clonotypes with MiXCR, one entry per CDR3 protein. The table records a few hundred thousand distinct CDR3 sequences, around 40% of them present only once. The CDR3 consists of 17 residues. After removal of 4 bases from V and 5 bases from J, the junction contained 12 bases not matched to a gene. The germline gives CDR1 SGHVS, CDR2 FQNEAQ. A word on this clonotype: What it binds is unknown.

Regarding the study as a whole: Of the TCR beta families, the public ones yielded a cumulative frequency that identified carriers of CMV plus the relevant HLA.

The chain couples TRBV7-8 to TRBJ2-2, with TRBD1 matching 8 bases. This sequence was found in a human donor in good health (CMV status not recorded). Some clones in this sample may be carry-over from other donors' samples. Material: cultured PBMCs, obtained from culture after CMV antigen stimulation. CDR3 residues: CASSSNPGGQDTGELFF. The CDR3 nucleotides are TGTGCCAGCAGCTCAAATCCAGGGGGCCAGGATACCGGGGAGCTGTTTTTT. The variable domain in full, with the rest retrieved from reference TRBV7-8 and TRBJ2-2, is GAGVSQSPRYKVAKRGQDVALRCDPISGHVSLFWYQQALGQGPEFLTYFQNEAQLDKSGLPSDRFFAERPEGSVSTLKIQRTQQEDSAVYLCASSSNPGGQDTGELFFGEGSRLTVL.